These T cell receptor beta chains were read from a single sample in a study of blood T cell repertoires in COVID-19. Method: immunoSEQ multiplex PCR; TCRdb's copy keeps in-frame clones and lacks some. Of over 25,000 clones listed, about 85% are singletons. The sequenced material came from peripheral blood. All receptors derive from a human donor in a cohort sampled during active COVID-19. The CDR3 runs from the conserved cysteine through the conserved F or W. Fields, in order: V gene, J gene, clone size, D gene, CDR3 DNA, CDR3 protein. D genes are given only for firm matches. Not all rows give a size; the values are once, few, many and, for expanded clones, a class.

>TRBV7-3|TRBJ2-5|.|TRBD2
TGTGCCAGCAGCTTAACTAGCGGGGGAGGAGAGACCCAGTACTTC
CASSLTSGGGETQYF
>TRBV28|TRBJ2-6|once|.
TGTGCCAGCATCTCTTTACGGGGCTCTGGGGCCAACGTCCTGACTTTC
CASISLRGSGANVLTF
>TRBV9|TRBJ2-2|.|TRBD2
TGTGCCAGCAGCGACCCGGGACTAGCGGGAGAGGATTCCGCCGGGGAGCTGTTTTTT
CASSDPGLAGEDSAGELFF
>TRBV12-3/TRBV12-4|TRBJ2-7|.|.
TGTGCCAGCAGTTTTGGGCTTGGCTACGAGCAGTACTTC
CASSFGLGYEQYF
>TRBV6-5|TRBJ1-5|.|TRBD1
TGTGCCAGCTGGGAGGCAGGGGGCCTGGGACAGCCCCAGCATTTT
CASWEAGGLGQPQHF
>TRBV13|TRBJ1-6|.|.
TGTGCCAGCAGCCCGAGGCCAGACAGAAATTCACCCCTCCACTTT
CASSPRPDRNSPLHF
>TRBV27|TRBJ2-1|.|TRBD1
TGTGCCAGCAGTACTACCGGGACAGGTCCTAGGGAGCAGTTCTTC
CASSTTGTGPREQFF
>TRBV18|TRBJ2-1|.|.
TGTGCCAGCTCACCCTCGGGACAATCTACTGAGCAGTTCTTC
CASSPSGQSTEQFF
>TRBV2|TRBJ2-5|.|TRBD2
TGTGCCAGCAGTGAAAGGAATTCGCGGGAGGAGACCCAGTACTTC
CASSERNSREETQYF
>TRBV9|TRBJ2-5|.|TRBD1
TGTGCCAGCAGCGTTGAGGGGGCGCGTTGGGAGACCCAGTACTTC
CASSVEGARWETQYF
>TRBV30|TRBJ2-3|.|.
TGTGCCTCCCTGGGCAGAAGCACAGATACGCAGTATTTT
CASLGRSTDTQYF
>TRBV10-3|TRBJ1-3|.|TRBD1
TGTGCCATCGGCCGGGACAGGGGGAAGGACACCATATATTTT
CAIGRDRGKDTIYF
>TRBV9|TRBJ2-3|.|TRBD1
TGTGCCAGCAGCGGCTCCAGGGGGAAGCCTAGCACAGATACGCAGTATTTT
CASSGSRGKPSTDTQYF
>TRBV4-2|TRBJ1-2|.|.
TGTGCCAGCAGCCAAGAGGGGCAGGGGTATAACTATGGCTACACCTTC
CASSQEGQGYNYGYTF
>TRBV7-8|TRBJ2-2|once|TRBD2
TGTGCCAGCAGCGGACTAGCGGGAGATACCGGGGAGCTGTTTTTT
CASSGLAGDTGELFF
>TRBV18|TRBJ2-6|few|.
TGTGCCAGCTCACCGACAGGTCGCTCTGGGGCCAACGTCCTGACTTTC
CASSPTGRSGANVLTF
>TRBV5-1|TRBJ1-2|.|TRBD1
TGCGCCAGCACTACAGGGGGGAGCTATGGCTACACCTTC
CASTTGGSYGYTF
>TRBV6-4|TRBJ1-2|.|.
TGTGCCAGCAGTGCCAGGACGGACAGCCATGGCTACACCTTC
CASSARTDSHGYTF
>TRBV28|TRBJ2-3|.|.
TGTGCCAGCAGTTTCCCCCCGCAGGGTGGGAAAGATACGCAGTATTTT
CASSFPPQGGKDTQYF
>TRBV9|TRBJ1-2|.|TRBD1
TGTGCCAGCAGGACAGGGTTAGGCTACACCTTC
CASRTGLGYTF
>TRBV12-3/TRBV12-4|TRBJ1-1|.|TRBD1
TGTGCCAGCAGATCCGGGACAGGGTTGACTTTCTTT
CASRSGTGLTFF
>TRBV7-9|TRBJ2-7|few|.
TGTGCCAGCAGCAAAGAGCGGGTTTCCGAGCAGTACTTC
CASSKERVSEQYF
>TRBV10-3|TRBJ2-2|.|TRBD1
TGTGCCATCAGTGATCAAAGACAGGGTTCGGCCGGGGAGCTGTTTTTT
CAISDQRQGSAGELFF
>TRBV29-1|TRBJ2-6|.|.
TGCAGCGTTGAAGTCCCCACAGGGTCTGGGGCCAACGTCCTGACTTTC
CSVEVPTGSGANVLTF
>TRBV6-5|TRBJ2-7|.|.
TGTGCCAGCAGTTACTCGGGGCGTTTTGGGGTTTGGGAGCAGTACTTC
CASSYSGRFGVWEQYF
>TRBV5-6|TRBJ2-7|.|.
TGTGCCAGCAGCTTGGATTCCAGTCTGGGCTTCTACGAGCAGTACTTC
CASSLDSSLGFYEQYF
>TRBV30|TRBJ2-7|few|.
TGTGCCTGGAGCGCTAACGAGCAGTACTTC
CAWSANEQYF
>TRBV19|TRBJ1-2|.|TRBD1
TGTGCCAGTAGTATGGGGACAGGGCATTATGGCTACACCTTC
CASSMGTGHYGYTF
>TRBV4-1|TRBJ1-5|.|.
TGCGCCAGCAGCCAAGAGGGAGGGGACCTCAATCAGCCCCAGCATTTT
CASSQEGGDLNQPQHF
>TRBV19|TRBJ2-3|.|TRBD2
TGTGCCAGTAGTATCGGGACTAGCGGGAGGAGGACAGATACGCAGTATTTT
CASSIGTSGRRTDTQYF
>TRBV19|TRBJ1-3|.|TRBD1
TGTGCCAGTGCCGGCGAAAGGGGGACAGCCTCTGGAAACACCATATATTTT
CASAGERGTASGNTIYF